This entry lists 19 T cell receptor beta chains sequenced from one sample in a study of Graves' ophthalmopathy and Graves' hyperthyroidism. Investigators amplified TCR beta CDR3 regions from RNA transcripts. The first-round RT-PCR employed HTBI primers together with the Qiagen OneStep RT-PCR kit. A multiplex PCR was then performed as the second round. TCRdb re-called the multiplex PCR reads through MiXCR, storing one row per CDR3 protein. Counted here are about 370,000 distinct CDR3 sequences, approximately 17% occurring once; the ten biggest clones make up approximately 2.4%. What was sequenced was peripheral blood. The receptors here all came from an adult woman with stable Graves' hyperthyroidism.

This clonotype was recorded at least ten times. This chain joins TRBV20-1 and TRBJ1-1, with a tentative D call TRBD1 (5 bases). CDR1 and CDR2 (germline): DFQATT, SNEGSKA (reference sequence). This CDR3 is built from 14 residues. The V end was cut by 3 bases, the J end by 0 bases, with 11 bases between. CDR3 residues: CSASSGTVNTEAFF. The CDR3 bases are TGCAGTGCTAGTTCCGGGACGGTGAACACTGAAGCTTTCTTT.

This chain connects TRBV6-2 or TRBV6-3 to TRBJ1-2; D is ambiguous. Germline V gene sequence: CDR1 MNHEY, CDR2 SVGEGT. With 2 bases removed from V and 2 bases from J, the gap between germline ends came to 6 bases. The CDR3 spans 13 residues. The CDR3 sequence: CASSYGENYGYTF. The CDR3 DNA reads TGTGCCAGCAGTTACGGGGAGAACTATGGCTACACCTTC.

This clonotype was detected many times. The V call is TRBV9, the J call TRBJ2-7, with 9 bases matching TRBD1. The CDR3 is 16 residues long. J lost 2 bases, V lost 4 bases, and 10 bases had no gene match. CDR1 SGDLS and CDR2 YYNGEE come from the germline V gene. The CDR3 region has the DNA TGTGCCAGCAGCAATGATCGACAGGGGGAAGCCTACGAGCAGTACTTC. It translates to CASSNDRQGEAYEQYF.

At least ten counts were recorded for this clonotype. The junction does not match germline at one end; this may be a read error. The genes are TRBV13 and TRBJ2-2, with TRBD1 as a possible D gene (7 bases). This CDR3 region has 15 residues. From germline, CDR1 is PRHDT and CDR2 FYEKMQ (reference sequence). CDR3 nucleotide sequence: TGTGCCAGCAGCTCCCAGGGGGTAGGAACCGGGGGGCTGTTTTTT. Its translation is CASSSQGVGTGGLFF.

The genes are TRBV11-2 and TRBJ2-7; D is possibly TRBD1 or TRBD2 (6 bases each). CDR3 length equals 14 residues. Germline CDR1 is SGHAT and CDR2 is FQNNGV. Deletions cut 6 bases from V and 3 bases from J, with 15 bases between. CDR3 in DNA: TGTGCCAGCAGTTCGGGCCGGGGGCGCTACGAGCAGTACTTC. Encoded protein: CASSSGRGRYEQYF.

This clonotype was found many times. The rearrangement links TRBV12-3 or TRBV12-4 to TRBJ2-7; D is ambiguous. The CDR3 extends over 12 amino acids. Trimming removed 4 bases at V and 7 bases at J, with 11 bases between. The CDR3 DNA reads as TGTGCCAGCAGTTCAAAAGCTCGGGAGCAGTACTTC. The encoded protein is CASSSKAREQYF.

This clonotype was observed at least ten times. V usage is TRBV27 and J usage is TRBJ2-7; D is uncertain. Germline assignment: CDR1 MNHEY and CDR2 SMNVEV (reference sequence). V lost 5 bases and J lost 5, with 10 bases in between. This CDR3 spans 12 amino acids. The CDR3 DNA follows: TGTGCCAGCAGTCCTCCTCCCCACGAGCAGTACTTC. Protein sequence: CASSPPPHEQYF.

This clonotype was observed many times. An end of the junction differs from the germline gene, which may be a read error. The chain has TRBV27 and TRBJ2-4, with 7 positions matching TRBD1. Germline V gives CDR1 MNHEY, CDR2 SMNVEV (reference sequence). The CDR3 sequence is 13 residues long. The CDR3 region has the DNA TGTGCCAGCAGCTCGACAGGGTACGGCATTAAGTACTTC. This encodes CASSSTGYGIKYF.

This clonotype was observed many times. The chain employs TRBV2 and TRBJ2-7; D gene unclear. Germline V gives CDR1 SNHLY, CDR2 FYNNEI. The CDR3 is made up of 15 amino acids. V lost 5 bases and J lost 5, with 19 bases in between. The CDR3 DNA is TGTGCCAGCAGTCGAGACACTCTCGCTTTGGACGAGCAGTACTTC. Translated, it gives CASSRDTLALDEQYF.

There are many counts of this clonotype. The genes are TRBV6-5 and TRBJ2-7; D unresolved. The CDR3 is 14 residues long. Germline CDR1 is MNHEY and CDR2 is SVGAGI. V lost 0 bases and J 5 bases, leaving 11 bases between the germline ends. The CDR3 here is CASSYSVDWDEQYF. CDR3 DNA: TGTGCCAGCAGTTACTCTGTAGACTGGGACGAGCAGTACTTC.

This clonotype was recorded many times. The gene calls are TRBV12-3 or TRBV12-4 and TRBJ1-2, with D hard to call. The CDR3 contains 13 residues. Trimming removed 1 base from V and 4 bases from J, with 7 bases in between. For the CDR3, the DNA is TGTGCCAGCAGTTTAGGGAGTAGCTATGGCTACACCTTC. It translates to CASSLGSSYGYTF.

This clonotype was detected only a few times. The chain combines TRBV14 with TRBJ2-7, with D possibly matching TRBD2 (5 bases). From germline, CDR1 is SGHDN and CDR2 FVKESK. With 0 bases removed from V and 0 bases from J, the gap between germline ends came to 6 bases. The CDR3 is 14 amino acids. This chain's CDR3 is CASSQESGSYEQYF. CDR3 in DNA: TGTGCCAGCAGCCAAGAAAGCGGCTCCTACGAGCAGTACTTC.

Written as DNA, the CDR3 is TGTGCCAGCAGCCCTATCAGGGTGAGGGGCTACACCTTC. Protein: CASSPIRVRGYTF. The rearrangement joins TRBV5-8 to TRBJ1-2, with D tentatively TRBD1 (5 bases). This CDR3 contains 13 residues. The V gene lost 4 bases and the J gene lost 8 bases, with 15 bases spanning the gap. The germline V gene has CDR1 SGHTS and CDR2 YDEGEE.

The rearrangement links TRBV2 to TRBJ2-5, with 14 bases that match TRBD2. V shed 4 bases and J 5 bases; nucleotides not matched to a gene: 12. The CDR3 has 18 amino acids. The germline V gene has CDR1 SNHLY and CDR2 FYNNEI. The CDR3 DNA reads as TGTGCCAGCAGTGGAGGGGGACTAGCGGGAGCCCTCCGGGAGACCCAGTACTTC. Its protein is CASSGGGLAGALRETQYF. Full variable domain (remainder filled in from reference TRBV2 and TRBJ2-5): EPEVTQTPSHQVTQMGQEVILRCVPISNHLYFYWYRQILGQKVEFLVSFYNNEISEKSEIFDDQFSVERPDGSNFTLKIRSTKLEDSAMYFCASSGGGLAGALRETQYFGPGTRLLVL.

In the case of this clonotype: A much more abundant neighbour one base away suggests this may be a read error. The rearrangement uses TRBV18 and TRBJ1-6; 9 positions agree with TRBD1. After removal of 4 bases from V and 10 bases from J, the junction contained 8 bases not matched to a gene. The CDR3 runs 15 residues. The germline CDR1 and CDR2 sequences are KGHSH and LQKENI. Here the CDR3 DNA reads TGTGCCAGCTCACTAGTCGGGACAGGGAGGTCACCCCTCCACTTT. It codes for CASSLVGTGRSPLHF. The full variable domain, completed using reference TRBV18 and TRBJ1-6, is NAGVMQNPRHLVRRRGQEARLRCSPMKGHSHVYWYRQLPEEGLKFMVYLQKENIIDESGMPKERFSAEFPKEGPSILRIQQVVRGDSAAYFCASSLVGTGRSPLHFGNGTRLTVT.

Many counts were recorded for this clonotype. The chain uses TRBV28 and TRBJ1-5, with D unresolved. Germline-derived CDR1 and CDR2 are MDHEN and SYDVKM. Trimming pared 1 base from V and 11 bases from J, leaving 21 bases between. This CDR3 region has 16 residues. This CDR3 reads CASSLSARDATPAQHF. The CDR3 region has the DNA TGTGCCAGCAGTTTATCCGCCCGGGATGCCACACCAGCCCAGCATTTT.

CDR3 residues: CASSQDPRSAGANVLTF. The CDR3 DNA is TGTGCCAGCAGCCAAGATCCGAGGAGCGCTGGGGCCAACGTCCTGACTTTC. The chain is built from TRBV3-1 and TRBJ2-6; D is unclear. The CDR3 is 17 amino acids. Germline CDR1 and CDR2: LGHDT and YNNKEL (reference sequence). V lost 0 bases and J lost 2, with 11 bases in between.

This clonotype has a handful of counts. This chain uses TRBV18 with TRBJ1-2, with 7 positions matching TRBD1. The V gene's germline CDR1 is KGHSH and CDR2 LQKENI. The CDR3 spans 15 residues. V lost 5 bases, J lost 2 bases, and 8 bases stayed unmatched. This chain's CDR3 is CASSSIRDRNYGYTF. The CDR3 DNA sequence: TGTGCCAGCTCATCCATTCGGGACAGAAACTATGGCTACACCTTC.

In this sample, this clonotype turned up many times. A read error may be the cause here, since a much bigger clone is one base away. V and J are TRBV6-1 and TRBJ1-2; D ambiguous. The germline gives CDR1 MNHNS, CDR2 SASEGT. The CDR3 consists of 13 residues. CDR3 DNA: TGTGCCGGCAGTCTGGACGGGGATGGGGGCTACACCTTC. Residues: CAGSLDGDGGYTF.